The rows below give T cell receptor beta chains drawn from one sample of a study of response to subunit inactivated influenza vaccine. MiXCR, run by TCRdb on the RT-PCR reads, gives a single entry per CDR3 protein. This sample has 530,000 or so distinct CDR3 sequences, with less than 30% found just once. The starting material was CD4+ T cells sorted from PBMCs, obtained about 5 days after vaccination. The receptor source for this set is a man aged 50-60 years who received an inactivated influenza vaccine. The conserved cysteine and the conserved F or W are not part of the CDR3 here. D genes are given only for firm matches. Not every row has a clone size; where given, it reads once, few, many or a size class.

cdr3_length clone_size j_call v_call d_call cdr3_aa
15 many TRBJ2-5 TRBV7-2 - ASSGDSLFLYQETQY
15 - TRBJ2-3 TRBV6-5 - ASRYRTGTTGTDTQY
11 - TRBJ2-1 TRBV5-1 TRBD2 ASSGTSLHEQF
11 - TRBJ2-1 TRBV29-1 - SVSPDGYNEQF
11 - TRBJ2-3 TRBV29-1 TRBD2 SAGRRETDTQY
13 - TRBJ2-3 TRBV7-2 - ASSLTSRSTDTQY
10 many TRBJ1-2 TRBV29-1 TRBD1 SAMGQVEGYT
12 once TRBJ2-5 TRBV20-1 - SANRGRGQETQY
11 - TRBJ2-5 TRBV30 - AWNVAYQETQY
12 few TRBJ2-3 TRBV10-3 TRBD2 AISESEAAGPRY
11 many TRBJ1-1 TRBV6-6 - ASSRGSNTEAF
12 few TRBJ1-1 TRBV7-2 - ASSLSPGDYEAF
9 few TRBJ2-1 TRBV2 - ASRDYQKQF
13 - TRBJ2-2 TRBV18 - ASSRGHLNTGELF
13 few TRBJ1-5 TRBV29-1 TRBD1 SARTGTESNQPQH
13 - TRBJ2-3 TRBV21-1 - ASNPTSGRVDTQY
12 few TRBJ2-7 TRBV12-3/TRBV12-4 - ASSLGLPAYEQY
14 few TRBJ1-6 TRBV15 - ATSLTLAPLNSPLH
11 - TRBJ1-2 TRBV7-8 - ASSLVGGQGYT
13 few TRBJ2-2 TRBV29-1 TRBD2 SVGPSGSGTGELF
11 few TRBJ2-1 TRBV20-1 - SGGGGSYNEQF
10 - TRBJ1-2 TRBV7-2 - ASSSGREGYT
11 few TRBJ1-2 TRBV27 TRBD1 ASSLDRDYGYN
14 - TRBJ2-7 TRBV28 TRBD2 ASSSHHGGLPYEQY
14 - TRBJ2-1 TRBV4-2 TRBD2 ASSQRLAGGGNEQF
13 - TRBJ2-7 TRBV9 - ASSVGESSSYEQY
12 few TRBJ2-7 TRBV5-1 - ASSASWDTYEQY